The 20 T cell receptor beta chains in this list originate from one sample, sequenced in a study of blood T cell repertoires in COVID-19. The protocol was immunoSEQ multiplex PCR, while the TCRdb copy is restricted to in-frame clones and leaves out a portion. Of about 170,000 clones listed, roughly four fifths are singletons. Specimen: peripheral blood. The receptors derive from a man in his forties who had recovered from COVID-19.

CDR3 in amino acids: CASSSLRRDRGRGGYTF. The CDR3 DNA is TGTGCCAGCAGCTCACTCAGGAGGGACAGGGGGCGAGGTGGCTACACCTTC. V gene TRBV11-2 combines with J gene TRBJ1-2; 12 bases line up with TRBD1. Trimming took 4 bases from V and 7 from J; bases not matched to a gene: 13. The CDR3 totals 17 residues. Germline V gene lookup returns CDR1 SGHAT and CDR2 FQNNGV.

V and J are TRBV29-1 and TRBJ2-3, with D possibly matching TRBD1 (6 bases). The V gene lost 3 bases and the J gene lost 0 bases, with 10 bases spanning the gap. The CDR3 totals 14 residues. Per germline, CDR1 SQVTM and CDR2 ANQGSEA. CDR3: CSVEAGASTDTQYF. The CDR3 DNA sequence: TGCAGCGTTGAGGCAGGGGCTAGCACAGATACGCAGTATTTT.

The chain links TRBV18 to TRBJ2-3, with 8 bases aligning to TRBD2. CDR3 length: 16 amino acids. CDR1 is KGHSH, CDR2 LQKENI, per germline. Trimming removed 0 bases from V and 4 bases from J; junction bases left unmatched: 6. The CDR3 DNA follows: TGTGCCAGCTCACCACCGTCGGGGGGGACGGCAGATACGCAGTATTTT. This translates into CASSPPSGGTADTQYF.

V usage is TRBV9 and J usage is TRBJ2-2, with TRBD2 matching over 9 bases. Germline values: CDR1 SGDLS, CDR2 YYNGEE. Unmatched junction bases numbered 3, after V lost 2 bases and J lost 4 bases. This CDR3 comprises 15 residues. The DNA for the CDR3 is TGTGCCAGCAGCGTTGGACTAGCGAGCACCGGGGAGCTGTTTTTT. This sequence encodes CASSVGLASTGELFF.

This clone is a singleton in its sample. V is TRBV28 and J is TRBJ2-3, with 7 bases fitting TRBD2. The J segment lost 4 bases and the V segment lost 2 bases, leaving 3 bases of the junction unmatched. The CDR3 sequence is 14 residues long. Germline CDR1 MDHEN, CDR2 SYDVKM. Written as DNA, the CDR3 is TGTGCCAGCAGTTTACGGGCGGGGGCAGATACGCAGTATTTT. It codes for CASSLRAGADTQYF.

Here the CDR3 reads CASRAYASGNSYEQYF. The CDR3 DNA follows: TGTGCCAGCAGGGCTTATGCTAGCGGAAATTCCTACGAGCAGTACTTC. The J gene is TRBJ2-7, the V gene TRBV3-1 (or the pseudogene TRBV3-2), with TRBD2 matching 7 bases. The CDR3 is 16 amino acids. J was trimmed by 1 base and V by 6 bases; bases with no gene match: 12. Looked up from germline, CDR1 is LGHDT and CDR2 is YNNKEL (reference sequence).

The J gene is TRBJ2-1, the V gene TRBV15, with TRBD1 matching over 8 bases. The J segment lost 10 bases and the V segment lost 0 bases, leaving 11 bases of the junction unmatched. Looked up from germline, CDR1 is LNHNV and CDR2 is YYDKDF (reference sequence). This CDR3 has 16 amino acids. DNA of the CDR3: TGTGCCACCAGCAGAGATCGGGGCAGGGGGCGACTGGAGCAGTTCTTC. It specifies CATSRDRGRGRLEQFF.

The chain joins TRBV7-9 to TRBJ2-5; TRBD2 matches at 14 bases. Trimming took 5 bases from V and 4 from J; bases not matched to a gene: 3. CDR3 length: 15 amino acids. Germline V gene sequence: CDR1 SEHNR, CDR2 FQNEAQ (reference sequence). In nucleotides, the CDR3 is TGTGCCAGCAGCCTGACTAGCGGGGGGGGAGAGACCCAGTACTTC. It is translated as CASSLTSGGGETQYF.

This chain connects TRBV10-3 to TRBJ2-1, with 8 bases aligning to TRBD2. The CDR3 extends over 15 amino acids. The ends lost 3 bases at V and 6 bases at J; junction bases unmatched: 7. Germline V gene sequence: CDR1 ENHRY, CDR2 SYGVKD. The CDR3 coding sequence is TGTGCCATCAGTGAAGGGGTAGCGGGGATCAATGAGCAGTTCTTC. This encodes CAISEGVAGINEQFF.

This clone was observed a single time. V is TRBV4-1 and J is TRBJ2-1, with 11 positions matching TRBD1. CDR1 and CDR2 (germline): MGHRA, YSYEKL. The CDR3 totals 17 residues. The J segment lost 7 bases and the V segment lost 0 bases, leaving 8 bases of the junction unmatched. CDR3 amino acids: CASSQEPRTGGTNEQFF. The CDR3 DNA is TGCGCCAGCAGCCAAGAACCTCGGACAGGGGGCACGAATGAGCAGTTCTTC.

The CDR3 loop is CASSPGQFTDTQYF. CDR3 DNA sequence: TGTGCCAGCAGCCCCGGACAGTTCACAGATACGCAGTATTTT. The chain employs TRBV5-4 and TRBJ2-3, with a weak D call TRBD1 (6 bases). V lost 4 bases, J lost 2 bases, and 11 bases lay in between. The germline CDR1 and CDR2 sequences are SGHNT and YYREEE (reference sequence). The CDR3 extends over 14 amino acids.

There are a few counts of this clone. This chain joins TRBV3-1 (or the pseudogene TRBV3-2) and TRBJ2-1; 8 nucleotides align to TRBD2. The length of the CDR3 is 14 residues. The junction had 8 bases not matched to a gene; V was cut back by 4 bases and J by 9 bases. CDR1 LGHDT and CDR2 YNNKEL come from the germline V gene (reference sequence). The DNA for the CDR3 is TGTGCCAGCAGCCCCCCAACGGGAGGGACTGAGCAGTTCTTC. Translation: CASSPPTGGTEQFF.

V is TRBV12-3 or TRBV12-4 and J is TRBJ1-2; 9 positions match TRBD1. With 5 bases clipped from V and 14 bases from J, the junction kept 9 bases outside the gene matches. The CDR3 consists of 12 residues. CDR3 sequence reads: CASSPQQGAWTF. The CDR3 DNA reads as TGTGCCAGCAGTCCCCAACAGGGGGCTTGGACCTTC.

The V gene is TRBV6-4, the J gene TRBJ2-3; 8 bases line up with TRBD2. The CDR3 is 13 amino acids. Germline lookup yields CDR1 MRHNA and CDR2 SNTAGT. V was pared by 4 bases and J by 5 bases, with 2 bases of the junction left unmatched. DNA of the CDR3: TGTGCCAGCAGTGTCGGGGGGGGAGATACGCAGTATTTT. Protein: CASSVGGGDTQYF.

The chain combines TRBV4-3 with TRBJ2-2; the D is unclear. Trimming stripped 3 bases from V and 2 bases from J, with 13 bases between. CDR1 is LGHNA, CDR2 YSLEER, per germline. The CDR3 extends over 16 amino acids. This chain's CDR3 is CASSHQWAGNTGELFF. DNA of the CDR3: TGCGCCAGCAGCCACCAGTGGGCAGGCAACACCGGGGAGCTGTTTTTT.

V and J are TRBV7-9 and TRBJ2-3; TRBD1 agrees at 11 bases. This CDR3 spans 18 amino acids. CDR1 is SEHNR and CDR2 is FQNEAQ in the germline V gene (reference sequence). Losses at the gene ends were 3 bases for V and 2 bases for J; bases not matched to a gene: 10. The CDR3 protein is CASSFGQGAVFYTDTQYF. DNA of the CDR3: TGTGCCAGCAGCTTTGGACAGGGGGCCGTTTTCTACACAGATACGCAGTATTTT.

The J gene is TRBJ2-5, the V gene TRBV12-5, with 9 bases fitting TRBD2. CDR1 and CDR2 (germline): LGHNT, FRNRAP. J was trimmed by 4 bases and V by 6 bases; bases with no gene match: 3. This CDR3 contains 13 residues. The CDR3 reads CASGGTSTETQYF. CDR3 nucleotide sequence: TGTGCTAGTGGCGGGACTAGCACAGAGACCCAGTACTTC. Complete variable domain (other parts from reference TRBV12-5 and TRBJ2-5): DARVTQTPRHKVTEMGQEVTMRCQPILGHNTVFWYRQTMMQGLELLAYFRNRAPLDDSGMPKDRFSAEMPDATLATLKIQPSEPRDSAVYFCASGGTSTETQYFGPGTRLLVL.

The chain uses TRBV4-2 and TRBJ1-5; 11 bases align to TRBD1. Germline assignment: CDR1 LGHNA and CDR2 YNFKEQ. This CDR3 comprises 16 residues. Trimming cost V 0 bases and J 6 bases; bases outside gene matches: 4. The CDR3 loop reads CASSQDRTGGGQPQHF. In DNA form, the CDR3 reads TGTGCCAGCAGCCAAGACCGGACAGGGGGCGGTCAGCCCCAGCATTTT.

The rearrangement joins TRBV5-1 to TRBJ2-7, with a weak D call TRBD1 (6 bases). This CDR3 has 14 amino acids. V lost 0 bases to trimming and J lost 6 bases, with 13 bases between them. CDR1 SGHRS and CDR2 YFSETQ come from the germline V gene. In DNA, the CDR3 is TGCGCCAGCAGCTTGGCACAGGGTAACGGCGAGCAGTACTTC. This encodes CASSLAQGNGEQYF.

The gene calls are TRBV2 and TRBJ2-3; 13 bases are a match to TRBD2. The junction had 10 bases not matched to a gene; V was cut back by 2 bases and J by 2 bases. Germline-derived CDR1 and CDR2 are SNHLY and FYNNEI. CDR3 length: 19 amino acids. In DNA form, the CDR3 reads TGTGCCAGCAGTGAATTGGTATGGACTAGCGGGGGATTCACAGATACGCAGTATTTT. The encoded protein is CASSELVWTSGGFTDTQYF.